This T cell receptor (beta chain) came from a study of blood T cells in healthy people across ages. Study as a whole: Using template switching, researchers captured about one barcoded beta molecule for each two T cells.

This clonotype was recorded at least ten times. Its target is not known. Study findings and constraints: Measured against age, TCR beta diversity per million T cells decreased in a roughly linear manner.

Next came a second PCR, run for about 6 to 11 cycles, which used a sample-barcoded 5' primer along with a J-beta primer mix. Each of the cDNA molecules was tagged by a template-switch adaptor with 12 random nucleotides. Each of the samples gave a minimum of 2.5 million paired-end reads that contained CDR3. Via MiXCR, TCRdb re-called the 5' RACE reads, giving one row per CDR3 protein. The sample has about 1,500,000 distinct CDR3 sequences, roughly 27% seen once. Germline CDR1 MNHEY, CDR2 SMNVEV (reference sequence). CDR3 length: 14 amino acids. Losses at the gene ends were 5 bases for V and 3 bases for J; bases not matched to a gene: 7.

This receptor was taken from a woman in her twenties or thirties in good health. Sequences were obtained from blood. The V and J genes are TRBV27 and TRBJ2-7; 7 bases agree with TRBD1. In nucleotides, the CDR3 is TGTGCCAGCAGTAACGGACAGGTTTTCTACGAGCAGTACTTC. Protein product: CASSNGQVFYEQYF.